Each of the 18 T cell receptor beta chains below was sequenced from the same sample in a study of CD8 T cells in ankylosing spondylitis. Findings and caveats of the study: Roughly eight highly homologous variants made up a TCR beta motif that seemed to typify ankylosing spondylitis blood.

Antigens for these TCRs are unknown. TCRdb re-derived calls from the 5' RACE reads in MiXCR, one entry per CDR3 protein. The sample has hundreds of thousands of distinct CDR3 sequences, 17% seen once. Sequencing was performed on blood, either unsorted or a sorted T cell fraction (not recorded which). The receptors shown here come from a male donor with ankylosing spondylitis.

The rearrangement uses TRBV3-1 and TRBJ1-6; 7 bases match TRBD1. Trimming took 1 base from V and 13 from J; bases not matched to a gene: 7. The CDR3 is 14 amino acids. Germline CDR1 LGHDT, CDR2 YNNKEL (reference sequence). The CDR3 here is CASSQGDSKGPLHF. CDR3 nucleotide sequence: TGTGCCAGCAGCCAAGGGGACAGTAAAGGGCCCCTCCACTTT. Full variable domain (missing parts from reference TRBV3-1 and TRBJ1-6): DTAVSQTPKYLVTQMGNDKSIKCEQNLGHDTMYWYKQDSKKFLKIMFSYNNKELIINETVPNRFSPKSPDKAHLNLHINSLELGDSAVYFCASSQGDSKGPLHFGNGTRLTVT.

The chain recombines TRBV20-1 with TRBJ2-5; 9 nucleotides align to TRBD1. The CDR3 length is 15 residues. V lost 0 bases and J lost 3; bases outside the gene matches: 5. CDR1 DFQATT and CDR2 SNEGSKA come from the germline V gene (reference sequence). The CDR3, as DNA: TGCAGTGCTAGAGAGACCCGGACAGGGGAAGAGACCCAGTACTTC. Translated: CSARETRTGEETQYF.

This clonotype showed up just a few times. The V gene is TRBV28, the J gene TRBJ2-4; weak D call: TRBD1 (6 bases). CDR3 length equals 13 residues. Trimming left V 6 bases short and J 10 bases short, with 16 bases between. The germline V gene has CDR1 MDHEN and CDR2 SYDVKM. The CDR3 nucleotides read TGTGCCAGCAGCTTTGACATCCAGGGGATTCAGTACTTC. This gives the protein CASSFDIQGIQYF. The whole variable domain, remainder taken from reference TRBV28 and TRBJ2-4, is DVKVTQSSRYLVKRTGEKVFLECVQDMDHENMFWYRQDPGLGLRLIYFSYDVKMKEKGDIPEGYSVSREKKERFSLILESASTNQTSMYLCASSFDIQGIQYFGAGTRLSVL.

The sample holds a few counts of this clonotype. CDR3 sequence: CASRNRAVSGTDTQYF. In DNA, the CDR3 is TGTGCCAGCAGAAACAGGGCTGTCTCGGGCACAGATACGCAGTATTTT. The chain has TRBV6-1 and TRBJ2-3; a weak D match, TRBD1 (6 bases). The CDR3 runs to 16 residues. Germline values: CDR1 MNHNS, CDR2 SASEGT. Trimming took off 6 bases at V and 1 base at J, with 17 bases between the two ends.

There are a few counts of this clonotype. V gene TRBV10-3 combines with J gene TRBJ1-6; D ambiguous. Trimming took 8 bases from V and 2 from J, leaving 7 bases between them. Germline assignment: CDR1 ENHRY and CDR2 SYGVKD. This CDR3 is built from 13 residues. In DNA form, the CDR3 reads TGTGCCATCGGGCAACCCTATAATTCACCCCTCCACTTT. Amino acid sequence: CAIGQPYNSPLHF.

The sample holds many counts of this clonotype. This chain joins TRBV2 and TRBJ2-5; 8 bases line up with TRBD1. Trimming cost V 5 bases and J 2 bases; bases outside gene matches: 7. CDR3 length: 15 amino acids. Germline CDR1 is SNHLY and CDR2 is FYNNEI. DNA for the CDR3: TGTGCCAGCAGTCGAGCAGGGACAGGACAAGAGACCCAGTACTTC. Translated: CASSRAGTGQETQYF.

This clonotype was found a few times. The gene calls are TRBV6-1 and TRBJ1-4; 10 positions agree with TRBD1. V lost 7 bases to trimming and J lost 6 bases; unmatched junction nucleotides: 5. Germline assignment: CDR1 MNHNS and CDR2 SASEGT. The CDR3 covers 14 residues. The CDR3 loop is CASMSGTGDEKLFF. CDR3 DNA: TGTGCCAGCATGTCCGGGACAGGGGATGAAAAACTGTTTTTT.

The table lists this clonotype with many counts. V gene TRBV6-5 combines with J gene TRBJ2-7; 7 positions match TRBD1. CDR1 and CDR2 from the germline V gene are MNHEY and SVGAGI. The CDR3 extends over 15 amino acids. V dropped 2 bases and J dropped 6; count of bases not matched to a gene: 10. The CDR3 here is CASSYPQLTGAEQYF. The CDR3 DNA sequence: TGTGCCAGCAGTTACCCCCAGCTAACAGGGGCCGAGCAGTACTTC.

The chain links TRBV10-3 to TRBJ1-2; D remains unclear. Germline-derived CDR1 and CDR2 are ENHRY and SYGVKD. The V end lost 3 bases, the J end lost 2 bases, and 7 bases lay between the germline ends. The CDR3 contains 13 residues. This chain's CDR3 is CAISDWGNYGYTF. Written as DNA, the CDR3 is TGTGCCATCAGTGATTGGGGAAACTATGGCTACACCTTC.

The V gene is TRBV27, the J gene TRBJ1-5; unclear D gene. V was pared by 4 bases and J by 3 bases, with 10 bases between. The CDR3 consists of 14 residues. Germline V gene data show CDR1 as MNHEY and CDR2 as SMNVEV (reference sequence). CDR3 protein: CASSSHAPNQPQHF. The CDR3 DNA reads TGTGCCAGCAGTTCCCACGCTCCCAATCAGCCCCAGCATTTT.

The rearrangement uses TRBV3-1 and TRBJ1-5; D gene ambiguous. Deletions cut 5 bases from V and 5 bases from J, with 13 bases between. Germline V gene sequence: CDR1 LGHDT, CDR2 YNNKEL (reference sequence). CDR3 length: 14 residues. Here the CDR3 reads CASSARGVDQPQHF. The CDR3 coding sequence is TGTGCCAGCAGCGCAAGAGGTGTCGATCAGCCCCAGCATTTT.

Ten or more counts support this clonotype. The CDR3: CASSLETSGGLDTQYF. CDR3 nucleotides: TGCGCCAGCAGCTTGGAGACTAGCGGGGGTTTGGATACGCAGTATTTT. The genes are TRBV5-1 and TRBJ2-3, with 12 nucleotides matching TRBD2. This CDR3 region has 16 residues. After removal of 0 bases from V and 6 bases from J, the junction contained 5 bases not matched to a gene. Germline lookup yields CDR1 SGHRS and CDR2 YFSETQ.

The chain has TRBV10-1 and TRBJ1-1; D gene uncertain. This CDR3 has 16 residues. CDR1 and CDR2 (germline): WNHNN, SYGVQD (reference sequence). V was clipped by 3 bases and J by 2 bases, with 16 bases between them. CDR3 protein: CASSEDSSPTNTEAFF. CDR3 nucleotide sequence: TGCGCCAGCAGTGAAGACTCCTCGCCTACTAACACTGAAGCTTTCTTT.

Regarding this clonotype: The junction departs from the called germline gene at one end, perhaps through a read error. J is TRBJ2-7 and V is TRBV7-7; D call uncertain. Per the germline V gene, CDR1 is SSHAT and CDR2 is FNYEAQ (reference sequence). This CDR3 spans 13 amino acids. The CDR3 loop is CASSQDATGEQYF. CDR3 DNA: TGTGCTAGCAGCCAGGACGCTACGGGCGAGCAGTACTTC.

This chain connects TRBV15 to TRBJ1-3, with unresolved D. In germline, CDR1 is LNHNV, CDR2 YYDKDF (reference sequence). Between the trimmed V and J ends, which lost 1 base and 0 bases, there was a span of 10 bases. The CDR3 sequence is 16 residues long. DNA of the CDR3: TGTGCCACCAGCAGAGTAGGCCCTCGCTCTGGAAACACCATATATTTT. Translated, it gives CATSRVGPRSGNTIYF.

This clonotype was detected a few times. The J gene is TRBJ2-1, the V gene TRBV3-1; 8 nucleotides line up with TRBD1. CDR1 and CDR2 (germline): LGHDT, YNNKEL (reference sequence). The trim removed 4 bases at V and 6 bases at J, leaving 8 bases unmatched. The CDR3 runs 15 residues. The CDR3 region is CASSPARTGSNEQFF. The DNA of the CDR3 is TGTGCCAGCAGCCCGGCCCGGACAGGGAGCAATGAGCAGTTCTTC.

This clonotype appeared many times. The chain couples TRBV6-2 or TRBV6-3 to TRBJ2-7; 8 bases agree with TRBD2. Germline V CDR1 and CDR2: MNHEY, SVGEGT. Trimming cost V 4 bases and J 0 bases; bases outside gene matches: 5. CDR3 length: 15 amino acids. This chain's CDR3 is CASSWTSQSSYEQYF. Here the CDR3 DNA reads TGTGCCAGCAGTTGGACTAGCCAAAGCTCCTACGAGCAGTACTTC.

This clonotype was seen only a few times. The chain couples TRBV28 to TRBJ1-5; the D gene is possibly TRBD1 (5 bases). The CDR3 is 12 amino acids. CDR1 is MDHEN and CDR2 is SYDVKM in the germline V gene. V was trimmed by 11 bases and J by 3 bases, leaving 11 bases between them. CDR3 nucleotides: TGTGCCGTCCAGGGTGACAATCAGCCCCAGCATTTT. The encoded protein is CAVQGDNQPQHF.